This note documents a single TCR beta chain sequence. The data derive from a study of Ad26.COV2.S vaccination and SARS-CoV-2 variants. Trimming removed 5 bases at V and 6 bases at J, with 22 bases between. This CDR3 is built from 16 residues. CDR1 and CDR2 from the germline V gene are MDHEN and SYDVKM. This table comes from immunoSEQ multiplex PCR, and its TCRdb copy is limited to in-frame clones, with some not included. Of 200,000 to 300,000 clones in the sample, around nine tenths were seen once. Treatment here: around 19 received Ad26.COV2.S at low or high dose, single or two shots; 5 received placebo; per-sample allocation not given. Sampling was performed 63 days after the first vaccine or placebo injection.

V usage is TRBV28 and J usage is TRBJ1-2, with D perhaps TRBD1 (5 bases). The sequence derives from a person aged 18-65 years who received the Ad26.COV2.S COVID-19 vaccine or a placebo. Sequencing was performed on peripheral blood, taken in a trial of Ad26.COV2.S vaccine versus placebo. The CDR3 loop reads CASSPPSAQGRNGYTF. The CDR3 DNA is TGTGCCAGCAGTCCCCCGTCGGCGCAGGGAAGAAATGGCTACACCTTC.